The rows below give T cell receptor beta chains drawn from one sample of a study of T cell responses to AZD1222 COVID-19 vaccine. Data came from immunoSEQ multiplex PCR; TCRdb stores just in-frame clones and leaves some out. The sample carries about 61,000 clones, over 85% recorded once. This specimen consisted of peripheral blood, obtained on day 0 of AZD1222 vaccination. The origin of the receptors is an adult in good health. The CDR3 runs from the conserved cysteine through the conserved F or W. D genes are given only for firm matches. Where a row states a size, it is once, few, many or the class of an expanded clone; other rows omit it.

V gene	D gene	J gene	clone size	CDR3 protein	CDR3 DNA
TRBV5-8	.	TRBJ1-3	.	CASSLAGLPGGTIYF	TGTGCCAGCAGCTTGGCAGGTCTTCCCGGCGGCACCATATATTTT
TRBV7-3	.	TRBJ1-4	.	CASSRDGNSNEKLFF	TGTGCCAGCAGCAGGGACGGAAACTCTAATGAAAAACTGTTTTTT
TRBV5-6	TRBD1	TRBJ2-2	.	CASSSIDRDTGELFF	TGTGCCAGCAGCTCAATAGACAGGGACACCGGGGAGCTGTTTTTT
TRBV5-4	.	TRBJ1-2	.	CASSFPGADGYTF	TGTGCCAGCAGCTTTCCGGGGGCGGATGGCTACACCTTC
TRBV5-1	.	TRBJ2-3	.	CASSLGLDTDTQYF	TGCGCCAGCAGCTTGGGACTCGACACAGATACGCAGTATTTT
TRBV5-1	.	TRBJ1-5	few	CASSLEPTSNQPQHF	TGCGCCAGCAGCTTGGAGCCCACTAGCAATCAGCCCCAGCATTTT
TRBV25-1	TRBD1	TRBJ1-2	.	CASSEPAGRGPDGYTF	TGTGCCAGCAGTGAACCCGCGGGCAGGGGGCCTGATGGCTACACCTTC
TRBV27	TRBD2	TRBJ2-1	.	CASSLLAGGNEQFF	TGTGCCAGCAGTTTATTAGCGGGGGGTAATGAGCAGTTCTTC
TRBV4-1	.	TRBJ2-7	.	CASSRVRDDSYEQYF	TGCGCCAGCAGCCGCGTCCGGGACGACTCCTACGAGCAGTACTTC
TRBV7-8	.	TRBJ1-3	.	CASSLVGGSSGNTIYF	TGTGCCAGCAGCTTAGTCGGGGGGAGCTCTGGAAACACCATATATTTT
TRBV5-1	.	TRBJ1-6	.	CASCRGLSNNSPLHF	TGCGCCAGCTGCAGGGGATTAAGCAATAATTCACCCCTCCACTTT
TRBV5-6	.	TRBJ1-2	.	CASRLGGIYGYTF	TGTGCCAGCAGGTTGGGAGGAATCTATGGCTACACCTTC
TRBV3-1/TRBV3-2	.	TRBJ2-2	.	CASKGSTGELFF	TGTGCCAGCAAAGGGAGCACCGGGGAGCTGTTTTTT
TRBV11-2	.	TRBJ2-7	.	CASSLVHSSYEQYF	TGTGCCAGCAGCTTAGTACACAGCTCCTACGAGCAGTACTTC
TRBV19	.	TRBJ1-2	.	CASLQTGKNYGYTF	TGTGCCAGTCTGCAAACAGGGAAAAACTATGGCTACACCTTC
TRBV6-5	.	TRBJ1-2	.	CASKTDRPAAGYTF	TGTGCCAGCAAGACAGACAGGCCCGCCGCTGGCTACACCTTC
TRBV30	.	TRBJ1-2	.	CACKKGQVGGYTF	TGTGCCTGTAAAAAGGGGCAGGTCGGGGGCTACACCTTC
TRBV29-1	.	TRBJ1-1	.	CSVLKGYREGSNTEAFF	TGCAGCGTCTTAAAGGGGTACAGGGAGGGCAGTAACACTGAAGCTTTCTTT
TRBV19	TRBD1	TRBJ1-2	.	CASSPRDRGGYTF	TGTGCCAGTAGTCCCAGGGACAGAGGAGGCTACACCTTC
TRBV30	.	TRBJ1-1	.	CAWSPQGTRGAFF	TGTGCCTGGAGTCCCCAAGGGACACGGGGAGCTTTCTTT
TRBV11-2	.	TRBJ2-3	.	CASSLGSTDTQYF	TGTGCCAGCAGCTTAGGCAGCACAGATACGCAGTATTTT
TRBV6-5	TRBD1	TRBJ2-6	.	CASRQTGTGANVLTF	TGTGCCAGCAGACAGACAGGGACCGGGGCCAACGTCCTGACTTTC
TRBV12-3/TRBV12-4	TRBD1	TRBJ1-2	.	CASRGTVYGYTF	TGTGCCAGCCGGGGGACAGTCTATGGCTACACCTTC
TRBV10-2	.	TRBJ2-7	few	CASSLERGLSYEQYF	TGCGCCAGCAGTTTGGAGAGGGGCCTTTCCTACGAGCAGTACTTC
TRBV5-1	TRBD1	TRBJ2-5	.	CASSLGDRVGETQYF	TGCGCCAGCAGCTTGGGGGACAGGGTAGGAGAGACCCAGTACTTC
TRBV7-8	.	TRBJ2-7	.	CASSLVLGQEDSGEQYF	TGTGCCAGCAGCTTAGTTTTGGGGCAGGAGGATTCTGGCGAGCAGTACTTC
TRBV15	.	TRBJ1-2	once	CATSRGDTAYTGYTF	TGTGCCACCAGCAGAGGGGACACAGCTTACACGGGCTACACCTTC
TRBV11-1	.	TRBJ1-1	once	CASSFPGVGTEAFF	TGTGCCAGCAGCTTCCCAGGGGTGGGCACTGAAGCTTTCTTT
TRBV10-3	.	TRBJ2-5	.	CAISERDLETQYF	TGTGCCATCAGTGAGAGGGATCTGGAGACCCAGTACTTC
TRBV4-2	TRBD1	TRBJ1-5	.	CASSQDYGTVRNQPQHF	TGTGCCAGCAGCCAAGACTACGGGACAGTGCGCAATCAGCCCCAGCATTTT
TRBV12-5	TRBD1	TRBJ1-1	.	CASALGGYTEAFF	TGTGCTAGTGCCCTAGGGGGCTACACTGAAGCTTTCTTT
TRBV27	TRBD1	TRBJ1-5	.	CASSGTGAEVNQPQHF	TGTGCCAGCAGTGGAACAGGGGCTGAGGTCAATCAGCCCCAGCATTTT
TRBV3-1/TRBV3-2	.	TRBJ1-6	.	CASSQGWGASGSPLHF	TGTGCCAGCAGCCAAGGTTGGGGTGCCTCGGGTTCACCCCTCCACTTT
TRBV6-5	TRBD1	TRBJ1-5	.	CASSPDRVPNQPQHF	TGTGCCAGCAGTCCCGACAGGGTTCCCAATCAGCCCCAGCATTTT
TRBV27	.	TRBJ2-7	few	CASSLAGVDPYEQYF	TGTGCCAGCAGTTTGGCAGGGGTCGATCCCTACGAGCAGTACTTC
TRBV3-1/TRBV3-2	.	TRBJ2-1	.	CASSQAGVGEQFF	TGTGCCAGCAGCCAAGCGGGAGTCGGTGAGCAGTTCTTC
TRBV6-5	.	TRBJ2-2	.	CASSYSFGTGELFF	TGTGCCAGCAGTTACTCGTTTGGGACCGGGGAGCTGTTTTTT
TRBV7-9	TRBD1	TRBJ1-1	.	CASSPDRGMNTEAFF	TGTGCCAGCAGCCCTGACAGGGGAATGAACACTGAAGCTTTCTTT
TRBV7-6	TRBD2	TRBJ2-1	once	CASSSFGGAGNEQFF	TGTGCCAGCAGCTCGTTCGGGGGGGCCGGGAATGAGCAGTTCTTC
TRBV7-8	.	TRBJ1-1	.	CASSLVQQGYAFF	TGTGCCAGCAGCTTAGTACAACAGGGCTACGCTTTCTTT
TRBV2	.	TRBJ2-7	.	CASSGPRLGEQYF	TGTGCCAGCAGTGGCCCTCGATTAGGCGAGCAGTACTTC
TRBV19	.	TRBJ1-4	.	CASRPGPSEGKLFF	TGTGCCAGTAGGCCGGGACCGTCGGAGGGAAAACTGTTTTTT
TRBV3-1/TRBV3-2	.	TRBJ1-2	few	CASSQSRTSGYGYTF	TGTGCCAGCAGCCAGTCCAGAACGTCGGGCTATGGCTACACCTTC
TRBV19	.	TRBJ1-5	.	CASSIDGARRSNQPQHF	TGTGCCAGTAGTATCGATGGGGCTAGGCGAAGCAATCAGCCCCAGCATTTT
TRBV19	TRBD1	TRBJ2-7	.	CASGPFPGQGAFSDEQYF	TGTGCCAGTGGTCCATTCCCGGGACAGGGGGCTTTTTCTGACGAGCAGTACTTC
TRBV2	.	TRBJ1-5	.	CASRPEHTSNQPQHF	TGTGCCAGCAGACCAGAGCACACTAGCAATCAGCCCCAGCATTTT
TRBV5-6	.	TRBJ1-2	.	CASSFPPNYGYTF	TGTGCCAGCAGCTTTCCCCCCAACTATGGCTACACCTTC
TRBV7-2	.	TRBJ1-2	.	CASSTPGLTGYTF	TGTGCCAGCAGCACCCCTGGACTGACTGGCTACACCTTC
TRBV19	TRBD1	TRBJ2-7	.	CASSPEGQGSSYEQYF	TGTGCCAGTAGTCCCGAGGGACAGGGGTCGTCGTACGAGCAGTACTTC
TRBV6-5	.	TRBJ1-5	.	CASSYSGRINQPQHF	TGTGCCAGCAGTTACTCCGGCCGGATAAATCAGCCCCAGCATTTT
TRBV4-2	.	TRBJ1-5	.	CASSPGTTDQPQHF	TGTGCCAGCAGCCCGGGGACAACTGATCAGCCCCAGCATTTT
TRBV6-5	.	TRBJ1-5	.	CASTGFAPQPQHF	TGTGCCAGCACGGGCTTTGCGCCTCAGCCCCAGCATTTT
TRBV28	.	TRBJ1-2	once	CASSSGDYTERYGYTF	TGTGCCAGCAGTTCAGGGGATTACACCGAAAGATATGGCTACACCTTC
TRBV5-1	TRBD2	TRBJ2-3	.	CASSPTLARPTDTQYF	TGCGCCAGCAGCCCCACACTAGCGCGTCCCACAGATACGCAGTATTTT
TRBV19	.	TRBJ1-4	.	CASSEWTPATNEKLFF	TGTGCCAGTAGCGAATGGACGCCCGCAACTAATGAAAAACTGTTTTTT
TRBV6-4	.	TRBJ1-2	.	CASSAGTTYGYTF	TGTGCCAGCAGCGCGGGGACAACCTATGGCTACACCTTC
TRBV5-1	.	TRBJ1-2	.	CASSLGSLQRNYGYTF	TGCGCCAGCAGCTTGGGCAGTCTGCAAAGAAACTATGGCTACACCTTC
TRBV7-9	.	TRBJ1-2	.	CASANILNYGYTF	TGTGCCAGCGCGAACATCCTTAACTATGGCTACACCTTC
TRBV7-9	.	TRBJ2-4	.	CASSLTAGGSIQYF	TGTGCCAGCAGCCTGACAGCCGGGGGTAGCATTCAGTACTTC